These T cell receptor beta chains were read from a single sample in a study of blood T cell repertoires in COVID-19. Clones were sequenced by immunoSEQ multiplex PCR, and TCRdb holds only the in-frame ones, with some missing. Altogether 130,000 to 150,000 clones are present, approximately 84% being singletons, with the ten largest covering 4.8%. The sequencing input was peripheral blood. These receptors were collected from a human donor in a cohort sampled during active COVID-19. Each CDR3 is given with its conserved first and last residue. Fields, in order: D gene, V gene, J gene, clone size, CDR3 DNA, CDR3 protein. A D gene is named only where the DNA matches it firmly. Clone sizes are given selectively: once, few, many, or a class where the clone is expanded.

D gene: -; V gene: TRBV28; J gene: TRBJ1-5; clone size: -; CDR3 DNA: TGTGCCAGCAGTTTTGGTCCGTCACACGGGGGTCAGCCCCAGCATTTT; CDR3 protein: CASSFGPSHGGQPQHF
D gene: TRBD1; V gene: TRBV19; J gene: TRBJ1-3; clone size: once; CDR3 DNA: TGTGCCAGTAGTGTGAGGACAGGCCGTGGAAACACCATATATTTT; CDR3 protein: CASSVRTGRGNTIYF
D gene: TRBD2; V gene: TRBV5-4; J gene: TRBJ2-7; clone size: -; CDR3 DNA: TGTGCCAGCAGCTCGAGACTAGCGGGGAGCTCCTACGAGCAGTACTTC; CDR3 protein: CASSSRLAGSSYEQYF
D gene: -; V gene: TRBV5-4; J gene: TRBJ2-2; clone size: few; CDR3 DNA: TGTGCCAGCAGCTTGTGGGCTCGGGAAACCGGGGAGCTGTTTTTT; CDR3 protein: CASSLWARETGELFF
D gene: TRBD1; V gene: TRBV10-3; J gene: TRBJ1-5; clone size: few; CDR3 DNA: TGTGCCATCAGTGAATGGGGACAGGGCAATCAGCCCCAGCATTTT; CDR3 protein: CAISEWGQGNQPQHF
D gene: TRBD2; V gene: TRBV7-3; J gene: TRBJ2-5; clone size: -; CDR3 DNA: TGTGCCAGCAGCCCGGGCGGGAGGGCCAACGGGGAGACCCAGTACTTC; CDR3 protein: CASSPGGRANGETQYF
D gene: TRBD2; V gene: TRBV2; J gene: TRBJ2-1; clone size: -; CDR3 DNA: TGTGCCAGCAGAGGACTAGCGGGAAGGAAGAGCTCCTACAATGAGCAGTTCTTC; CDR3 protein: CASRGLAGRKSSYNEQFF
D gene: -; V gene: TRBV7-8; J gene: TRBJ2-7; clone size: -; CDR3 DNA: TGTGCCAGCAGCCCTACCTCCGCGGGGCAGTACTTC; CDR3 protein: CASSPTSAGQYF
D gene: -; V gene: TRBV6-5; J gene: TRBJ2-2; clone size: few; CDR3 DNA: TGTGCCAGCAAGGAGGGGACGACCGGGGAGCTGTTTTTT; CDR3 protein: CASKEGTTGELFF
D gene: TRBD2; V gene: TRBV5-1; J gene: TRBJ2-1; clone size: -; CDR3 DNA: TGCGCCAGCAGCCACCAAGCGGGAGAGGGAAATGAGCAGTTCTTC; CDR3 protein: CASSHQAGEGNEQFF